A selection of T cell receptor beta chains follows, all from one sample in a study of T cell changes during pregnancy in multiple sclerosis. Sequencing used immunoSEQ multiplex PCR; TCRdb keeps in-frame clones, though not all of them. The profile shows tens of thousands of clones, 90% to 95% of them singletons. The sample was CD4+ T cells from peripheral blood mononuclear cells, taken after pregnancy. These receptor sequences come from a female donor with multiple sclerosis, enrolled in a pregnancy study. Both conserved end residues are part of each CDR3. The D gene is left open where the match is weak. Clone size, where shown, is once, few, many, or a class for clones that have expanded.

v_gene: TRBV27
d_gene: TRBD2
abundance: NA
j_gene: TRBJ2-7
CDR3aa: CASSFTRTSFNHEQYF
CDR3nt: TGTGCCAGCAGTTTTACAAGGACTAGTTTCAACCACGAGCAGTACTTC

v_gene: TRBV15
d_gene: NA
abundance: NA
j_gene: TRBJ2-7
CDR3aa: CATSRDLQGWRGYEQYF
CDR3nt: TGTGCCACCAGCAGAGACTTACAAGGCTGGAGGGGCTACGAGCAGTACTTC

v_gene: TRBV28
d_gene: NA
abundance: NA
j_gene: TRBJ2-1
CDR3aa: CASSLGQLQFF
CDR3nt: TGTGCCAGCAGTTTAGGGCAGCTTCAGTTCTTC

v_gene: TRBV18
d_gene: TRBD1
abundance: NA
j_gene: TRBJ1-2
CDR3aa: CASSPTLLGTGYGYTF
CDR3nt: TGTGCCAGCTCACCTACGTTGCTCGGGACAGGCTATGGCTACACCTTC

v_gene: TRBV5-1
d_gene: TRBD2
abundance: NA
j_gene: TRBJ2-5
CDR3aa: CASSLDGGGPPETQYF
CDR3nt: TGCGCCAGCAGCTTGGATGGGGGAGGGCCTCCAGAGACCCAGTACTTC

v_gene: TRBV5-1
d_gene: TRBD2
abundance: once
j_gene: TRBJ2-1
CDR3aa: CASSWSAGTSGSLYNEQFF
CDR3nt: TGCGCCAGCAGCTGGTCTGCCGGGACTAGCGGGAGTCTTTACAATGAGCAGTTCTTC

v_gene: TRBV13
d_gene: NA
abundance: NA
j_gene: TRBJ2-7
CDR3aa: CASSPVTRANSSYEQYF
CDR3nt: TGTGCCAGCAGCCCCGTTACCAGGGCAAACTCCTCCTACGAGCAGTACTTC

v_gene: TRBV14
d_gene: TRBD1
abundance: NA
j_gene: TRBJ1-3
CDR3aa: CASSQERGLGNTIYF
CDR3nt: TGTGCCAGCAGCCAAGAGAGGGGGCTCGGAAACACCATATATTTT

v_gene: TRBV28
d_gene: TRBD2
abundance: NA
j_gene: TRBJ2-1
CDR3aa: CASSLGLAGGISVYNEQFF
CDR3nt: TGTGCCAGCAGTTTGGGGCTAGCGGGAGGAATAAGCGTGTACAATGAGCAGTTCTTC

v_gene: TRBV28
d_gene: NA
abundance: NA
j_gene: TRBJ1-1
CDR3aa: CASSLGAGRAFF
CDR3nt: TGTGCCAGCAGTTTAGGGGCCGGGAGAGCTTTCTTT

v_gene: TRBV2
d_gene: NA
abundance: NA
j_gene: TRBJ2-7
CDR3aa: CASTAGSGGEQYF
CDR3nt: TGTGCCAGCACGGCCGGGTCTGGAGGCGAGCAGTACTTC

v_gene: TRBV28
d_gene: NA
abundance: NA
j_gene: TRBJ1-4
CDR3aa: CASSSPGNEKLFF
CDR3nt: TGTGCCAGCAGTTCCCCCGGTAATGAAAAACTGTTTTTT

v_gene: TRBV28
d_gene: TRBD2
abundance: few
j_gene: TRBJ2-3
CDR3aa: CASSTTLGLADSDTQYF
CDR3nt: TGTGCCAGCAGTACGACACTCGGGCTAGCGGATTCAGATACGCAGTATTTT

v_gene: TRBV27
d_gene: NA
abundance: NA
j_gene: TRBJ2-1
CDR3aa: CASSPQRPAGTGNEQFF
CDR3nt: TGTGCCAGCAGTCCCCAAAGACCCGCCGGGACTGGGAATGAGCAGTTCTTC

v_gene: TRBV7-8
d_gene: TRBD1
abundance: NA
j_gene: TRBJ1-4
CDR3aa: CASSTGTVLNEKLFF
CDR3nt: TGTGCCAGCAGCACGGGGACAGTCCTTAATGAAAAACTGTTTTTT

v_gene: TRBV5-6
d_gene: NA
abundance: NA
j_gene: TRBJ2-1
CDR3aa: CASSGTSAYNEQFF
CDR3nt: TGTGCCAGCAGCGGGACAAGCGCCTACAATGAGCAGTTCTTC

v_gene: TRBV28
d_gene: TRBD1
abundance: NA
j_gene: TRBJ2-6
CDR3aa: CASNSGGQVVSGANVLTF
CDR3nt: TGTGCCAGCAACAGTGGGGGACAGGTTGTCTCTGGGGCCAACGTCCTGACTTTC

v_gene: TRBV5-4
d_gene: NA
abundance: NA
j_gene: TRBJ2-2
CDR3aa: CASSSRTLNTGELFF
CDR3nt: TGTGCCAGCAGCTCAAGGACACTGAACACCGGGGAGCTGTTTTTT

v_gene: TRBV7-3
d_gene: TRBD1
abundance: NA
j_gene: TRBJ2-1
CDR3aa: CASSPSTGLYSYNEQFF
CDR3nt: TGTGCCAGCAGCCCATCGACAGGGCTCTACTCCTACAATGAGCAGTTCTTC

v_gene: TRBV6-1
d_gene: TRBD1
abundance: NA
j_gene: TRBJ2-7
CDR3aa: CASTQQGWGVHEQYF
CDR3nt: TGTGCCAGTACCCAACAGGGGTGGGGAGTCCACGAGCAGTACTTC

v_gene: TRBV5-4
d_gene: TRBD2
abundance: NA
j_gene: TRBJ2-5
CDR3aa: CASSLGLAGQETQYF
CDR3nt: TGTGCCAGCAGCCTGGGACTAGCGGGGCAAGAGACCCAGTACTTC

v_gene: TRBV28
d_gene: NA
abundance: NA
j_gene: TRBJ1-5
CDR3aa: CASSDIYNQPQHF
CDR3nt: TGTGCCAGCAGTGACATATACAATCAGCCCCAGCATTTT

v_gene: TRBV6-1
d_gene: TRBD2
abundance: NA
j_gene: TRBJ2-1
CDR3aa: CASSEALLGGIQQFF
CDR3nt: TGTGCCAGCAGTGAAGCGCTTTTGGGGGGGATACAGCAGTTCTTC

v_gene: TRBV2
d_gene: TRBD1
abundance: once
j_gene: TRBJ1-1
CDR3aa: CASSERQGRTEAFF
CDR3nt: TGTGCCAGCAGTGAACGACAGGGTAGGACTGAAGCTTTCTTT

v_gene: TRBV6-5
d_gene: TRBD2
abundance: NA
j_gene: TRBJ2-1
CDR3aa: CASSYGTGTSLNEQFF
CDR3nt: TGTGCCAGCAGTTACGGGACCGGGACTAGTCTCAATGAGCAGTTCTTC

v_gene: TRBV27
d_gene: TRBD2
abundance: NA
j_gene: TRBJ2-1
CDR3aa: CASSPRLAGWRGEQFF
CDR3nt: TGTGCCAGCAGTCCCCGACTAGCGGGCTGGAGGGGGGAGCAGTTCTTC

v_gene: TRBV5-3
d_gene: NA
abundance: NA
j_gene: TRBJ2-7
CDR3aa: CARSTAPYYEQYF
CDR3nt: TGTGCCAGAAGCACCGCCCCCTATTACGAGCAGTACTTC

v_gene: TRBV11-1
d_gene: NA
abundance: NA
j_gene: TRBJ2-7
CDR3aa: CASSLGDSDFNEQYF
CDR3nt: TGTGCCAGCAGCTTAGGGGATAGCGACTTCAACGAGCAGTACTTC

v_gene: TRBV5-4
d_gene: NA
abundance: NA
j_gene: TRBJ2-5
CDR3aa: CASSRGHQETQYF
CDR3nt: TGTGCCAGCAGCCGGGGACATCAAGAGACCCAGTACTTC

v_gene: TRBV11-2
d_gene: TRBD2
abundance: NA
j_gene: TRBJ2-7
CDR3aa: CASSLVRGGDYEQYF
CDR3nt: TGTGCCAGCAGCTTAGTCCGCGGGGGGGACTACGAGCAGTACTTC

v_gene: TRBV6-5
d_gene: NA
abundance: NA
j_gene: TRBJ2-1
CDR3aa: CASRAPGRHEQFF
CDR3nt: TGTGCCAGCAGAGCCCCAGGGCGTCATGAGCAGTTCTTC

v_gene: TRBV6-5
d_gene: TRBD2
abundance: NA
j_gene: TRBJ2-7
CDR3aa: CASSYGTSGLGEQYF
CDR3nt: TGTGCCAGCAGTTATGGGACTAGCGGGTTGGGAGAGCAGTACTTC

v_gene: TRBV28
d_gene: TRBD2
abundance: NA
j_gene: TRBJ2-1
CDR3aa: CASSPSSGRALEQFF
CDR3nt: TGTGCCAGCAGTCCTTCTAGCGGGAGGGCCTTAGAGCAGTTCTTC

v_gene: TRBV5-1
d_gene: NA
abundance: NA
j_gene: TRBJ2-1
CDR3aa: CASSLVVDNEQFF
CDR3nt: TGCGCCAGCAGCTTGGTCGTTGACAATGAGCAGTTCTTC

v_gene: TRBV29-1
d_gene: TRBD1
abundance: NA
j_gene: TRBJ2-1
CDR3aa: CSVTGALRINEQFF
CDR3nt: TGCAGCGTGACAGGGGCTTTGCGCATAAATGAGCAGTTCTTC

v_gene: TRBV19
d_gene: TRBD1
abundance: NA
j_gene: TRBJ2-2
CDR3aa: CASKTGTGPGELFF
CDR3nt: TGTGCCAGTAAGACCGGGACAGGGCCCGGGGAGCTGTTTTTT

v_gene: TRBV7-8
d_gene: NA
abundance: NA
j_gene: TRBJ1-1
CDR3aa: CASSPDRFYTEAFF
CDR3nt: TGTGCCAGCAGCCCCGACAGGTTTTACACTGAAGCTTTCTTT

v_gene: TRBV6-6
d_gene: NA
abundance: NA
j_gene: TRBJ1-1
CDR3aa: CASTIGRGSTSEAFF
CDR3nt: TGTGCCAGCACTATAGGGAGGGGGTCGACTTCTGAAGCTTTCTTT

v_gene: TRBV18
d_gene: NA
abundance: NA
j_gene: TRBJ2-7
CDR3aa: CASSQLGGGESYEQYF
CDR3nt: TGTGCCAGCTCCCAGCTTGGGGGAGGTGAGAGCTACGAGCAGTACTTC

v_gene: TRBV9
d_gene: TRBD2
abundance: NA
j_gene: TRBJ2-3
CDR3aa: CASSARLAGGITDTQYF
CDR3nt: TGTGCCAGCAGCGCCCGACTAGCGGGAGGGATCACAGATACGCAGTATTTT

v_gene: TRBV5-1
d_gene: TRBD1
abundance: NA
j_gene: TRBJ2-1
CDR3aa: CASKATSFPGQSSYNEQFF
CDR3nt: TGCGCCAGCAAAGCAACTTCCTTCCCGGGACAGAGCTCCTACAATGAGCAGTTCTTC

v_gene: TRBV4-1
d_gene: NA
abundance: NA
j_gene: TRBJ2-5
CDR3aa: CASSQDPAGALQETQYF
CDR3nt: TGCGCCAGCAGCCAAGATCCGGCAGGGGCACTCCAAGAGACCCAGTACTTC

v_gene: TRBV15
d_gene: TRBD1
abundance: NA
j_gene: TRBJ2-7
CDR3aa: CATSRGDRASYEQYF
CDR3nt: TGTGCCACCAGCAGAGGGGACAGGGCTTCCTACGAGCAGTACTTC

v_gene: TRBV19
d_gene: NA
abundance: NA
j_gene: TRBJ2-7
CDR3aa: CASSIPATSSYEQYF
CDR3nt: TGTGCCAGTAGTATCCCAGCGACCTCATCCTACGAGCAGTACTTC

v_gene: TRBV27
d_gene: NA
abundance: NA
j_gene: TRBJ2-3
CDR3aa: CASSLERGTDTQYF
CDR3nt: TGTGCCAGCAGTTTAGAGAGAGGCACAGATACGCAGTATTTT

v_gene: TRBV9
d_gene: TRBD2
abundance: NA
j_gene: TRBJ2-2
CDR3aa: CASRRLAGNGELFF
CDR3nt: TGTGCCAGCAGGCGACTAGCGGGTAACGGGGAGCTGTTTTTT

v_gene: TRBV30
d_gene: NA
abundance: NA
j_gene: TRBJ1-2
CDR3aa: CAMNPRGNYGYTF
CDR3nt: TGTGCAATGAACCCAAGAGGGAACTATGGCTACACCTTC

v_gene: TRBV28
d_gene: NA
abundance: few
j_gene: TRBJ1-1
CDR3aa: CASSQGIPEAFF
CDR3nt: TGTGCCAGCAGTCAGGGTATCCCTGAAGCTTTCTTT

v_gene: TRBV5-1
d_gene: NA
abundance: few
j_gene: TRBJ1-1
CDR3aa: CASSLTGKTEAFF
CDR3nt: TGCGCCAGCAGCTTGACGGGGAAAACTGAAGCTTTCTTT

v_gene: TRBV4-3
d_gene: NA
abundance: NA
j_gene: TRBJ1-2
CDR3aa: CASSRNFGQSNGYTF
CDR3nt: TGCGCCAGCAGCCGCAACTTTGGACAGAGCAATGGCTACACCTTC

v_gene: TRBV19
d_gene: NA
abundance: NA
j_gene: TRBJ2-3
CDR3aa: CASGALASDTQYF
CDR3nt: TGTGCCAGTGGAGCGCTAGCTTCAGATACGCAGTATTTT

v_gene: TRBV19
d_gene: NA
abundance: NA
j_gene: TRBJ2-1
CDR3aa: CASSSMNEQFF
CDR3nt: TGTGCCAGTAGTTCCATGAATGAGCAGTTCTTC

v_gene: TRBV19
d_gene: NA
abundance: NA
j_gene: TRBJ1-1
CDR3aa: CASSIPQSPEAFF
CDR3nt: TGTGCCAGTAGTATACCACAGTCCCCTGAAGCTTTCTTT

v_gene: TRBV5-1
d_gene: TRBD1
abundance: few
j_gene: TRBJ1-1
CDR3aa: CASSTFPGQGNTEAFF
CDR3nt: TGCGCCAGCAGCACTTTCCCGGGACAGGGGAACACTGAAGCTTTCTTT

v_gene: TRBV27
d_gene: TRBD1
abundance: once
j_gene: TRBJ1-2
CDR3aa: CASSLGQGAYYGYTF
CDR3nt: TGTGCCAGCAGTTTAGGTCAGGGGGCTTACTATGGCTACACCTTC